This T cell receptor (beta chain) was sequenced during a study of blood T cell repertoires in COVID-19. Study as a whole: Sources were T cells, B-cell-depleted T cells, or PBMCs; the material itself was cDNA or gDNA.

A remark on this clone: This CDR3 is also generated by other DNA sequences in the sample.

In the original processing: The authors estimated nucleated cell counts from reference gene primer amplification. TCRdb keeps only in-frame clones here, not all; method: immunoSEQ multiplex PCR. The V and J calls and clone size were taken over from that table, and D and trimming were inferred from the DNA. The data contain around 300,000 clones, 85% to 90% of them singletons. V lost 2 bases and J lost 2; bases outside the gene matches: 0. CDR1 is SGDLS, CDR2 YYNGEE, per germline. This CDR3 is 13 amino acids long. This chain uses TRBV9 with TRBJ1-2, with TRBD1 identical over 7 bases. The sequencing input was peripheral blood. This TCR came from a woman in her forties or fifties with active or convalescent COVID-19. This CDR3 is CASSVDRNYGYTF. The CDR3 region has the DNA TGTGCCAGCAGCGTGGACAGGAACTATGGCTACACCTTC.